This T cell receptor beta chain is from a study of shared clonotypes between healthy human individuals. Whole-study results and caveats: Donor clonotype sharing was expected to depend on sequencing depth. Estimated clonotype richness was generally higher in naive than memory subsets.

Note on this clone: What it binds is not known. This CDR3 is also generated by other DNA sequences in the sample.

Produced via immunoSEQ multiplex PCR; TCRdb's table is partial and in-frame only. The sample has some 2.1 million clones; 90% to 95% are singletons. Trimming left V 4 bases short and J 4 bases short, with 13 bases between. This CDR3 is built from 14 residues. Per germline, CDR1 MNHNS and CDR2 SASEGT. V is TRBV6-1 and J is TRBJ1-1; the D gene is possibly TRBD1 (6 bases). The sequence was collected from a man younger than 35 in good health. Sequenced sample: naive CD4+ T cells sorted from blood. This sample's subset: CD45RA+ positively selected. The CDR3 reads CASSATGLSTEAFF. The CDR3 region has the DNA TGTGCCAGCAGTGCGACAGGACTGAGCACTGAAGCTTTCTTT.